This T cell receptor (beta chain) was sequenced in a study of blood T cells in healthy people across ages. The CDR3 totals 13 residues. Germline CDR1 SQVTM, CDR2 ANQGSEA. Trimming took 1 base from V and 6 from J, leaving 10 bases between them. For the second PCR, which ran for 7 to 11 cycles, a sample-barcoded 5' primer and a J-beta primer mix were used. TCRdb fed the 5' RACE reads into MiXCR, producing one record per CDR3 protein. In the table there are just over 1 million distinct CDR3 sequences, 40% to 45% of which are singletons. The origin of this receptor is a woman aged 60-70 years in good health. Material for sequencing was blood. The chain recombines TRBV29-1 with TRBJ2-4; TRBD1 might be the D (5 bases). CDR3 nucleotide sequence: TGCAGCGTTGAAGGGGGCTCTGGAAACATTCAGTACTTC. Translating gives CSVEGGSGNIQYF.